This T cell receptor (beta chain) was observed in a study of blood T cells in healthy people across ages. The CDR3 is made up of 17 amino acids. V shed 3 bases, J shed 8 bases, and the junction held 9 bases outside the gene matches. This clonotype appeared many times. Primers used in a second PCR of roughly 6 to 11 cycles were a sample-barcoded 5' primer and a J-beta primer mix. TCRdb called the 5' RACE reads again in MiXCR, with one record for every CDR3 protein. Among some 710,000 distinct CDR3 sequences listed, about half were seen once. Sequences were obtained from blood. V and J are TRBV12-3 or TRBV12-4 and TRBJ2-1; 14 nucleotides agree with TRBD2. This clonotype was sampled from a man older than 75 in good health. The CDR3 spells CASSFPLTSGRGYEQFF. CDR3 nucleotides: TGTGCCAGCAGTTTCCCCCTGACTAGCGGGAGGGGGTATGAGCAGTTCTTC.